This TCR beta chain was profiled in a study of shared clonotypes between healthy human individuals. TCRdb's table, derived via immunoSEQ multiplex PCR, lists solely in-frame clones and lacks some. The sample has roughly 520,000 clones; about 96% are singletons. After removal of 4 bases from V and 2 bases from J, the junction contained 5 bases not matched to a gene. The germline V gene encodes CDR1 SGHRS and CDR2 YFSETQ. This CDR3 is 14 amino acids long. The chain employs TRBV5-1 and TRBJ1-1, with TRBD1 matching over 7 bases. The sample taken for sequencing was naive CD4+ T cells sorted from blood. Subset meaning: CD45RA+ positively selected. This clonotype was obtained from a woman in her thirties in good health. CDR3 sequence: CASSNRQGNTEAFF. The CDR3 region has the DNA TGCGCCAGCAGCAATCGACAGGGTAACACTGAAGCTTTCTTT.